The 28 T cell receptor beta chains below were found in one sample sequenced in a study of identical twins (dated by TCRdb to about 2016). The method was 5' RACE. TCRdb names Illumina HiSeq 2000 as the instrument used. TCRdb passed the public sequencing reads through fastp at Q25 and MiXCR, retaining productive beta sequences. Rows are unified per CDR3 protein, each entry keeping the most common DNA and genes. Here the sample has a few hundred thousand distinct CDR3 sequences; 8.5% to 10% occur a single time. Of the sample, roughly 8.9% falls within the top ten clones. Sequencing was done on a sample of naive T cells sorted from blood. Interpreted using the paper, the cell subset or site label stands for: cells isolated with a human naive T-cell isolation kit. The source is a woman in her 50s in good health.

Written as DNA, the CDR3 is TGTGCCAGTAGTATGGGGGGGGAGAACACTGAAGCTTTCTTT. Encoded protein: CASSMGGENTEAFF. The V gene is TRBV19, the J gene TRBJ1-1, with a tentative D call TRBD1 (5 bases). Germline V gene data show CDR1 as LNHDA and CDR2 as SQIVND (reference sequence). The CDR3 sequence is 14 residues long. Trimming stripped 3 bases from V and 1 base from J, with 9 bases between.

This clonotype was detected only a few times. The chain employs TRBV27 and TRBJ2-3; D may be TRBD1 or TRBD2 (6 bases each). V lost 5 bases and J 5 bases, leaving 20 bases between the germline ends. The length of the CDR3 is 16 residues. The V gene's germline CDR1 is MNHEY and CDR2 SMNVEV (reference sequence). CDR3 sequence reads: CASSPGAVLVGDTQYF. The CDR3 nucleotides read TGTGCCAGCAGTCCGGGGGCAGTTCTCGTCGGAGATACGCAGTATTTT.

In the case of this clonotype: This may be a read error, as it is one base from a much larger clone. V gene TRBV12-3 or TRBV12-4 combines with J gene TRBJ2-1, with 9 bases lining up with TRBD1. The CDR3 loop spans 13 amino acids. V trimming: 6 bases; J trimming: 8 bases; junction bases outside the gene matches: 5. The CDR3 bases are TGTGCCAGCAGAGGGACAGGGAACGATGAGCAGTTCTTC. Amino acid sequence: CASRGTGNDEQFF.

This clonotype turned up a few times. The V call is TRBV4-1, the J call TRBJ2-3; 7 nucleotides match TRBD2. V trimming: 2 bases; J trimming: 4 bases; junction bases outside the gene matches: 12. The V gene's germline CDR1 is MGHRA and CDR2 YSYEKL. CDR3 length: 17 residues. The chain's CDR3 is CASSQLSTGGPSDTQYF. CDR3 coding DNA: TGCGCCAGCAGCCAACTATCTACGGGAGGACCCTCAGATACGCAGTATTTT.

This clonotype was seen a handful of times. The J gene is TRBJ1-1, the V gene TRBV10-2; possibly TRBD1 for D (5 bases). The length of the CDR3 is 14 residues. CDR1 and CDR2 (germline): WSHSY, SAAADI. Trimming pared 7 bases from V and 4 bases from J, leaving 16 bases between. CDR3 DNA sequence: TGCGCCAGCAACTACGCTCGGGACTTCACTGAAGCTTTCTTT. Encoded protein: CASNYARDFTEAFF.

This clonotype was counted only a few times. The chain couples TRBV12-3 or TRBV12-4 to TRBJ1-1, with 8 bases fitting TRBD1. V trimming: 9 bases; J trimming: 1 base; junction bases outside the gene matches: 10. This CDR3 is built from 15 residues. Here the CDR3 DNA reads TGTGCCAGTGGCAAAGTGGGGACAGGGAACACTGAAGCTTTCTTT. It codes for CASGKVGTGNTEAFF.

The chain carries TRBV5-1 and TRBJ1-2; a possible D gene is TRBD1 (5 bases). The V end lost 7 bases, the J end lost 4 bases, and 17 bases lay between the germline ends. This CDR3 is built from 14 residues. The germline V gene has CDR1 SGHRS and CDR2 YFSETQ. This CDR3 is CASRESGSFYGYTF. The CDR3 nucleotides read TGCGCCAGCCGGGAGTCAGGGAGCTTCTATGGCTACACCTTC.

The CDR3 here is CSARADYSYEQYF. The CDR3 DNA is TGCAGTGCTAGAGCCGATTACTCCTACGAGCAGTACTTC. The chain carries TRBV20-1 and TRBJ2-7; D ambiguous. The CDR3 loop spans 13 amino acids. V lost 1 base and J 0 bases, leaving 7 bases between the germline ends. The germline CDR1 and CDR2 sequences are DFQATT and SNEGSKA (reference sequence).

There are a few counts of this clonotype. For the CDR3, the DNA is TGTGCCAGCAGCCAAGAAGTGGACAGGGCAAATTATTCACCCCTCCACTTT. Translated, it gives CASSQEVDRANYSPLHF. The chain links TRBV4-2 to TRBJ1-6; 8 nucleotides line up with TRBD1. The V gene's germline CDR1 is LGHNA and CDR2 YNFKEQ. The CDR3 has 17 amino acids. The V gene end was trimmed by 0 bases and the J gene end by 8 bases; junction bases not matched to a gene: 9.

This clonotype was seen many times. The chain has TRBV7-3 and TRBJ1-1; TRBD1 agrees at 9 bases. The CDR3 is 16 residues long. Per germline, CDR1 SGHTA and CDR2 FQGTGA. V shed 0 bases, J shed 4 bases, and the junction held 6 bases outside the gene matches. The CDR3 region is CASSLTGQGSGTEAFF. CDR3 sequence (DNA): TGTGCCAGCAGCTTAACCGGACAGGGGTCAGGCACTGAAGCTTTCTTT.

Only a few counts were recorded for this clonotype. CDR3 protein: CASSQDPQAQETQYF. DNA for the CDR3: TGTGCCAGCAGCCAAGATCCACAGGCACAAGAGACCCAGTACTTC. The V gene is TRBV3-1, the J gene TRBJ2-5; D possibly corresponds to TRBD1 (5 bases). The CDR3 consists of 15 residues. Trimming removed 0 bases at V and 2 bases at J, with 10 bases between. The germline V gene encodes CDR1 LGHDT and CDR2 YNNKEL (reference sequence).

The genes are TRBV5-1 and TRBJ2-7, with D possibly called TRBD1 or TRBD2 (7 bases each). Trimming removed 7 bases from V and 3 bases from J, with 14 bases in between. CDR3 length: 13 amino acids. Germline V CDR1 and CDR2: SGHRS, YFSETQ. CDR3 sequence reads: CASGRGGSYEQYF. CDR3 bases: TGCGCCAGCGGCAGGGGGGGGAGCTACGAGCAGTACTTC. Full variable domain (rest looked up from reference TRBV5-1 and TRBJ2-7): KAGVTQTPRYLIKTRGQQVTLSCSPISGHRSVSWYQQTPGQGLQFLFEYFSETQRNKGNFPGRFSGRQFSNSRSEMNVSTLELGDSALYLCASGRGGSYEQYFGPGTRLTVT.

A few counts support this clonotype. The genes are TRBV29-1 and TRBJ1-6, with D perhaps matching TRBD1 (6 bases). V was shortened by 7 bases and J by 5 bases, with 15 bases between the two germline ends. CDR1 is SQVTM, CDR2 ANQGSEA, per germline. CDR3 length: 14 amino acids. The CDR3 loop reads CSARGATDNSPLHF. In DNA form, the CDR3 reads TGCAGCGCCCGGGGGGCAACGGATAATTCACCCCTCCACTTT.

The rearrangement links TRBV6-5 to TRBJ2-2; D call uncertain. Germline CDR1 and CDR2: MNHEY and SVGAGI. V gave up 4 bases and J gave up 2 bases, with 8 bases separating them. This CDR3 spans 14 amino acids. The CDR3 nucleotides read TGTGCCAGCAGTTTGGAGCTTAACACCGGGGAGCTGTTTTTT. Translation: CASSLELNTGELFF.

There are many counts of this clonotype. The genes are TRBV7-8 and TRBJ2-1; 8 bases fit TRBD1. The CDR3 is 16 residues long. The V gene end was trimmed by 6 bases and the J gene end by 2 bases; junction bases not matched to a gene: 9. CDR1 is SGHVS, CDR2 FQNEAQ, per germline. Written as DNA, the CDR3 is TGTGCCAGCAGATCCCAGGGGGCGGCAACCTACAATGAGCAGTTCTTC. This encodes CASRSQGAATYNEQFF.

V gene TRBV5-4 combines with J gene TRBJ2-6; D uncertain. Germline CDR1 and CDR2: SGHNT and YYREEE (reference sequence). V was trimmed by 2 bases and J by 0 bases, leaving 3 bases between them. This CDR3 spans 14 amino acids. In DNA, the CDR3 is TGTGCCAGCAGCTTACCCTCTGGGGCCAACGTCCTGACTTTC. It specifies CASSLPSGANVLTF.

The chain couples TRBV12-3 or TRBV12-4 to TRBJ2-1; no clear D. The V gene lost 3 bases and the J gene lost 5 bases, with 11 bases spanning the gap. CDR3 size: 14 residues. The CDR3 is CASSFASNNNEQFF. CDR3 DNA: TGTGCCAGCAGTTTTGCGTCTAACAACAATGAGCAGTTCTTC.

CDR3 nucleotides: TGTGCCAGCAGTTTAGCGGGAGCGGTTGAAGAGACCCAGTACTTC. Translated: CASSLAGAVEETQYF. This chain links TRBV12-3 or TRBV12-4 with TRBJ2-5; possible D gene TRBD2, 5 bases. Trimming removed 0 bases from V and 3 bases from J, with 11 bases in between. This CDR3 is built from 15 residues.

In this sample, this clonotype turned up many times. V is TRBV10-3 and J is TRBJ2-7, with 8 nucleotides matching TRBD2. Germline V gene lookup returns CDR1 ENHRY and CDR2 SYGVKD. V lost 2 bases, J lost 2 bases, and 5 bases stayed unmatched. This CDR3 is 15 amino acids long. CDR3 nucleotides: TGTGCCATCAGTGAGAGTGCGGGAGGCCCCTACGAGCAGTACTTC. It yields the protein CAISESAGGPYEQYF.

This chain joins TRBV7-9 and TRBJ1-2; 7 nucleotides line up with TRBD1. Trimming cost V 2 bases and J 4 bases; bases outside gene matches: 7. The CDR3 length is 15 residues. Germline V gene sequence: CDR1 SEHNR, CDR2 FQNEAQ (reference sequence). The CDR3 reads CASSLMGQKSYGYTF. DNA for the CDR3: TGTGCCAGCAGCTTAATGGGACAGAAATCCTATGGCTACACCTTC.

This clonotype was recorded at least ten times. The V and J genes are TRBV24-1 and TRBJ2-5; 7 nucleotides agree with TRBD1. The CDR3 extends over 14 amino acids. CDR1 is KGHDR, CDR2 SFDVKD, per germline. V shed 1 base and J 5 bases; nucleotides not matched to a gene: 3. CDR3 in DNA: TGTGCCACCAGTGATTTCCGCAGGGGGGAGACCCAGTACTTC. Protein sequence: CATSDFRRGETQYF.

In its sample, this clonotype was seen a few times. The J gene is TRBJ1-3, the V gene TRBV11-2; D possibly corresponds to TRBD1 (5 bases). Germline-derived CDR1 and CDR2 are SGHAT and FQNNGV. V lost 5 bases and J 0 bases, leaving 14 bases between the germline ends. The CDR3 sequence is 16 residues long. The CDR3: CASSPPGAISGNTIYF. The CDR3 region has the DNA TGTGCCAGCAGCCCACCCGGGGCGATCTCTGGAAACACCATATATTTT.

This clonotype was counted a few times. The rearrangement joins TRBV19 to TRBJ1-4; TRBD1 matches at 9 bases. CDR3 length: 14 residues. Trimming at V came to 4 bases and at J to 8 bases, leaving 5 bases not matched to a gene. Germline V lookup: CDR1 LNHDA, CDR2 SQIVND (reference sequence). The DNA for the CDR3 is TGTGCCAGTAGTACACAGGGGGCAGGAGAAAAACTGTTTTTT. Protein product: CASSTQGAGEKLFF.

This clonotype was seen a handful of times. The chain has TRBV6-1 and TRBJ2-3, with TRBD2 identical over 14 bases. V dropped 4 bases and J dropped 3; count of bases not matched to a gene: 3. CDR1 is MNHNS and CDR2 is SASEGT in the germline V gene. The CDR3 loop spans 16 amino acids. The CDR3 spells CASSAGLAGGTDTQYF. CDR3 DNA sequence: TGTGCCAGCAGTGCAGGACTAGCGGGAGGAACAGATACGCAGTATTTT.

This clonotype has at least ten counts. The rearrangement joins TRBV12-3 or TRBV12-4 to TRBJ2-7; no clear D gene. Trimming shortened V by 5 bases and J by 0 bases, and 8 bases separated the two germline ends. The CDR3 covers 13 residues. The CDR3 sequence is CASSRVVSYEQYF. CDR3 nucleotide sequence: TGTGCCAGCAGTAGAGTGGTCTCCTACGAGCAGTACTTC.

This clonotype was recorded a few times. The chain joins TRBV2 to TRBJ2-2; a weak D match, TRBD1 (6 bases). Germline V CDR1 and CDR2: SNHLY, FYNNEI. CDR3 length: 15 residues. Trimming took 3 bases from V and 0 from J, leaving 8 bases between them. In nucleotides, the CDR3 is TGTGCCAGCAGTGAGGGACAAGCGAACACCGGGGAGCTGTTTTTT. Translating gives CASSEGQANTGELFF. Full variable domain (missing parts from reference TRBV2 and TRBJ2-2): EPEVTQTPSHQVTQMGQEVILRCVPISNHLYFYWYRQILGQKVEFLVSFYNNEISEKSEIFDDQFSVERPDGSNFTLKIRSTKLEDSAMYFCASSEGQANTGELFFGEGSRLTVL.

This chain connects TRBV6-2 or TRBV6-3 to TRBJ2-7; 9 nucleotides match TRBD1. The CDR3 runs to 15 residues. Germline values: CDR1 MNHEY, CDR2 SVGEGT. The junction had 8 bases not matched to a gene; V was cut back by 5 bases and J by 3 bases. The DNA for the CDR3 is TGTGCCAGCAGTCTCTCCGGGACAGGGATCTACGAGCAGTACGTC. Amino acids: CASSLSGTGIYEQYV.

In its sample, this clonotype was seen many times. In DNA, the CDR3 is TGTGCCAGTAGTGGGACAGGGGCCGCTTCCCCGTATGGCTACACCTTC. Translated: CASSGTGAASPYGYTF. The chain combines TRBV19 with TRBJ1-2; 10 bases line up with TRBD1. The CDR3 is 16 amino acids. Trimming at V came to 5 bases and at J to 5 bases, leaving 11 bases not matched to a gene. The germline gives CDR1 LNHDA, CDR2 SQIVND (reference sequence).